This TCR beta chain derives from a study of cytotoxic CD8 clonotypes in ibrutinib-treated CLL. Study-level background: Results showed roughly 25 partial and 2 complete responses; following median around 68 months, approximately 15 remained remitted, about 12 advanced. Whole-study findings and limits: Public clonotypes were seen rarely and were contracted or stable on treatment. Baseline clonality was higher than in age-matched healthy donors and moved in step with circulating CD8+ T-cell counts. Samples from sustained-remission and progressing patients were taken at different times.

This clone was counted many times. What it binds is unknown. This CDR3 region has 13 residues. With 10 bases clipped from V and 4 bases from J, the junction kept 7 bases outside the gene matches. Per germline, CDR1 SGHAT and CDR2 FQNNGV. This table comes from immunoSEQ multiplex PCR, and its TCRdb copy is limited to in-frame clones, with some not included. The sample lists about 97,000 clones; about 74% were seen once. This sequence originates from a human donor with chronic lymphocytic leukemia. The specimen comprised PBMCs, sampled after 24 months of ibrutinib treatment. The gene calls are TRBV11-2 and TRBJ2-7; 10 nucleotides match TRBD2. The CDR3, as DNA: TGTGCCACCCAAGGACTAGCGGTTTACGAGCAGTACTTC. Its protein product is CATQGLAVYEQYF.